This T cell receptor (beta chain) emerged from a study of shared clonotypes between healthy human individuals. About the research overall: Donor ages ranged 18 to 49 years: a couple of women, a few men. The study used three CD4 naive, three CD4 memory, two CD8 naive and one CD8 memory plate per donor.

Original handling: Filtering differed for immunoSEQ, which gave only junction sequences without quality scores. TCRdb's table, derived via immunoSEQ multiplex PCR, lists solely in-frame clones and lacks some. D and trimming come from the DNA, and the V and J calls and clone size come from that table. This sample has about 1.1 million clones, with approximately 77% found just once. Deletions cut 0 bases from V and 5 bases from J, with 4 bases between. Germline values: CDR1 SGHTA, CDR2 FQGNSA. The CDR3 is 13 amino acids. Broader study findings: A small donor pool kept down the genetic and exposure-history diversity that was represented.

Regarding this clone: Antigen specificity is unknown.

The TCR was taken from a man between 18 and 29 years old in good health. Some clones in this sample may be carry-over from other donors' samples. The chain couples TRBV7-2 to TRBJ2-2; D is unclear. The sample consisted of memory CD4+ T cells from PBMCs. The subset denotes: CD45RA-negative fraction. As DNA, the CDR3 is TGTGCCAGCAGCTTAGCGGTGACCGGGGAGCTGTTTTTT. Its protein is CASSLAVTGELFF. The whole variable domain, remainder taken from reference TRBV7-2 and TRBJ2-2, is GAGVSQSPSNKVTEKGKDVELRCDPISGHTALYWYRQSLGQGLEFLIYFQGNSAPDKSGLPSDRFSAERTGGSVSTLTIQRTQQEDSAVYLCASSLAVTGELFFGEGSRLTVL.